The 27 T cell receptor beta chains reported below all come from one sample, sequenced in a study of human T cells and chemical hapten exposure. Each CDR3 protein is one row after TCRdb ran MiXCR on the RACE reads. The table lists some 180,000 distinct CDR3 sequences, 20% to 25% of them singletons. Time point: patch test 1, 2 weeks after DPC sensitization. Described treatment: therapeutic diphenylcyclopropenone sensitization with weekly scalp DPC. The source material was whole blood, sampled in connection with sensitization to the hapten diphenylcyclopropenone (DPC). Receptors originate from a woman aged 45 to 65 with alopecia areata. Some clones in this sample may be carry-over from other donors' samples.

V is TRBV20-1 and J is TRBJ1-2, with unresolved D. The CDR3 extends over 12 amino acids. Germline CDR1 and CDR2: DFQATT and SNEGSKA (reference sequence). V gave up 6 bases and J gave up 4 bases, with 12 bases separating them. The CDR3 is CSALARSYGYTF. In nucleotides, the CDR3 is TGCAGTGCCCTAGCCCGGAGCTATGGCTACACCTTC.

A few counts support this clonotype. The chain has TRBV25-1 and TRBJ1-6; no clear D gene. The germline V gene encodes CDR1 MGHDK and CDR2 SYGVNS. The V end was cut by 6 bases, the J end by 7 bases, with 13 bases between. The CDR3 runs 14 residues. CDR3 in DNA: TGTGCCAGCAGCGCTAGTCTCAGAAATTCACCCCTCCACTTT. Translating gives CASSASLRNSPLHF.

This chain joins TRBV15 and TRBJ2-1; D remains ambiguous. This CDR3 has 12 amino acids. V was pared by 1 base and J by 9 bases, with 7 bases between. Per germline, CDR1 LNHNV and CDR2 YYDKDF (reference sequence). The CDR3 sequence is CATSRGAVEQFF. CDR3 DNA: TGTGCCACCAGCAGAGGTGCGGTTGAGCAGTTCTTC.

This chain joins TRBV25-1 and TRBJ1-2; D not certain. CDR1 and CDR2 (germline): MGHDK, SYGVNS. V lost 2 bases and J 5 bases, leaving 18 bases between the germline ends. There are 16 residues in the CDR3. CDR3 amino acids: CASSENLTPERYGYTF. The CDR3 nucleotides read TGTGCCAGCAGTGAAAATTTGACTCCCGAGAGGTATGGCTACACCTTC.

This clonotype occurred a few times. The CDR3 loop is CASSYITLKNTEAFF. The DNA for the CDR3 is TGTGCCAGCAGTTACATTACATTGAAGAACACTGAAGCTTTCTTT. The chain is built from TRBV6-5 and TRBJ1-1; no firm D call. Per the germline V gene, CDR1 is MNHEY and CDR2 is SVGAGI. The CDR3 runs to 15 residues. V lost 2 bases and J lost 1, with 11 bases in between.

The gene calls are TRBV6-6 and TRBJ1-1, with a weak D call TRBD1 (5 bases). V was pared by 7 bases and J by 2 bases, with 17 bases between. The CDR3 contains 15 residues. Germline CDR1 MNHNY, CDR2 SVGAGI (reference sequence). CDR3 region: CASNRGFLANTEAFF. The CDR3, as DNA: TGTGCCAGCAATAGGGGTTTTCTAGCTAACACTGAAGCTTTCTTT.

This clonotype has just a few counts. The chain uses TRBV7-9 and TRBJ2-7; no definite D call. The CDR3 runs to 14 residues. V was cut by 2 bases and J by 1 base, with 9 bases left in between. CDR1 SEHNR and CDR2 FQNEAQ come from the germline V gene (reference sequence). CDR3 amino acids: CASSLHDGSYEQYF. CDR3 DNA sequence: TGTGCCAGCAGCTTACATGACGGGTCCTACGAGCAGTACTTC.

The CDR3 DNA reads as TGTGCCAGCAGTGACAGGGCCTACGAGCAGTACTTC. Translated: CASSDRAYEQYF. The chain carries TRBV25-1 and TRBJ2-7; D possibly corresponds to TRBD1 (5 bases). Trimming left V 3 bases short and J 2 bases short, with 5 bases between. Germline V gene sequence: CDR1 MGHDK, CDR2 SYGVNS. CDR3 length: 12 amino acids.

There are a few counts of this clonotype. The V call is TRBV12-5, the J call TRBJ1-4; D remains ambiguous. V lost 7 bases to trimming and J lost 8 bases, with 11 bases between them. This CDR3 comprises 12 residues. The germline V gene encodes CDR1 LGHNT and CDR2 FRNRAP. The CDR3 is CASAQPGEKLFF. DNA for the CDR3: TGTGCTAGTGCCCAACCGGGGGAAAAACTGTTTTTT.

The chain is built from TRBV9 and TRBJ1-2; 11 positions match TRBD1. This CDR3 spans 15 amino acids. Germline-derived CDR1 and CDR2 are SGDLS and YYNGEE. Germline trimming cut 0 bases from V and 7 bases from J; bases unmatched to any gene: 5. Here the CDR3 DNA reads TGTGCCAGCAGCGTAGGGACAGGGGGCATTTTTGGCTACACCTTC. Translating gives CASSVGTGGIFGYTF.

The genes are TRBV18 and TRBJ2-3; D is possibly TRBD2 (6 bases). The V end was cut by 3 bases, the J end by 5 bases, with 21 bases between. Germline values: CDR1 KGHSH, CDR2 LQKENI. The CDR3 extends over 17 amino acids. CDR3 residues: CASSPLMTTRVQDTQYF. DNA for the CDR3: TGTGCCAGCTCACCCCTTATGACGACTAGGGTCCAAGATACGCAGTATTTT.

V and J are TRBV27 and TRBJ2-7, with 7 nucleotides matching TRBD1. Germline loops: CDR1 MNHEY, CDR2 SMNVEV (reference sequence). The J segment lost 2 bases and the V segment lost 6 bases, leaving 13 bases of the junction unmatched. This CDR3 is built from 16 residues. The DNA for the CDR3 is TGTGCCAGCAGCCCCTCGGTCGGGACAGCCACCTACGAGCAGTACTTC. Protein product: CASSPSVGTATYEQYF.

This chain joins TRBV9 and TRBJ2-7; no firm D call. Germline-derived CDR1 and CDR2 are SGDLS and YYNGEE. The V gene lost 0 bases and the J gene lost 4 bases, with 11 bases spanning the gap. The CDR3 is made up of 14 amino acids. CDR3 residues: CASSVATGHYEQYF. The DNA for the CDR3 is TGTGCCAGCAGCGTAGCCACCGGTCATTACGAGCAGTACTTC.

This clonotype was counted between two and nine times. This chain links TRBV5-1 with TRBJ2-5; no clear D. V was clipped by 4 bases and J by 5 bases, with 18 bases between them. The CDR3 spans 15 residues. Germline CDR1 and CDR2: SGHRS and YFSETQ. The CDR3 protein is CASSPAPTNAETQYF. The CDR3 nucleotides read TGCGCCAGCAGCCCGGCCCCGACAAACGCGGAGACCCAGTACTTC.

A few counts support this clonotype. CDR3 coding DNA: TGTGCCAGTAGTAGACAGGGGGCGTGGGAGCAGTTCTTC. Encoded protein: CASSRQGAWEQFF. The rearrangement uses TRBV19 and TRBJ2-1, with 10 bases that match TRBD1. Trimming cost V 4 bases and J 10 bases; bases outside gene matches: 4. The germline V gene encodes CDR1 LNHDA and CDR2 SQIVND (reference sequence). CDR3 length equals 13 residues. Together with reference TRBV19 and TRBJ2-1, the CDR3 gives the full variable domain: DGGITQSPKYLFRKEGQNVTLSCEQNLNHDAMYWYRQDPGQGLRLIYYSQIVNDFQKGDIAEGYSVSREKKESFPLTVTSAQKNPTAFYLCASSRQGAWEQFFGPGTRLTVL.

Worth noting for this clonotype: At one of its ends the junction is not consistent with the germline gene, which may arise from a read error. The chain uses TRBV5-1 and TRBJ2-2; D not resolved. Germline V gene data show CDR1 as SGHRS and CDR2 as YFSETQ. The CDR3 contains 14 residues. The CDR3 reads CASSLEGNAGELFF. Written as DNA, the CDR3 is TGCGCCAGCAGCTTGGAAGGGAACGCCGGGGAGCTGTTTTTT.

This clonotype was counted between two and nine times. This chain joins TRBV5-1 and TRBJ2-1, with 11 bases aligning to TRBD1. The CDR3 runs 14 residues. V lost 5 bases, J lost 9 bases, and 7 bases stayed unmatched. Germline CDR1 and CDR2: SGHRS and YFSETQ. This chain's CDR3 is CASSPGTGGIEQFF. The CDR3 nucleotides are TGCGCCAGCAGTCCCGGGACAGGGGGAATTGAGCAGTTCTTC. The whole variable domain, filled in from reference TRBV5-1 and TRBJ2-1, reads KAGVTQTPRYLIKTRGQQVTLSCSPISGHRSVSWYQQTPGQGLQFLFEYFSETQRNKGNFPGRFSGRQFSNSRSEMNVSTLELGDSALYLCASSPGTGGIEQFFGPGTRLTVL.

The chain joins TRBV5-4 to TRBJ1-2; 9 positions match TRBD1. The CDR3 totals 15 residues. V shed 1 base and J 7 bases; nucleotides not matched to a gene: 8. Per the germline V gene, CDR1 is SGHNT and CDR2 is YYREEE (reference sequence). DNA of the CDR3: TGTGCCAGCAGCTTGCCCTACAGGGGGCGCGGTGGCTACACCTTC. Residues: CASSLPYRGRGGYTF.

The rearrangement links TRBV7-7 to TRBJ2-1; 9 nucleotides line up with TRBD2. This CDR3 contains 17 residues. Germline V CDR1 and CDR2: SSHAT, FNYEAQ (reference sequence). J was trimmed by 7 bases and V by 1 base; bases with no gene match: 11. CDR3 in amino acids: CASSLEAGGPLWNEQFF. Here the CDR3 DNA reads TGTGCCAGCAGCTTAGAGGCGGGAGGGCCTTTGTGGAATGAGCAGTTCTTC.

The chain is built from TRBV4-1 and TRBJ1-2, with 12 bases matching TRBD1. Germline V lookup: CDR1 MGHRA, CDR2 YSYEKL. Trimming cost V 7 bases and J 5 bases; bases outside gene matches: 2. The CDR3 sequence is 13 residues long. The CDR3 here is CASMGQGAYGYTF. The CDR3, as DNA: TGCGCCAGCATGGGACAGGGGGCATATGGCTACACCTTC.

The V call is TRBV29-1, the J call TRBJ2-3; possible D gene TRBD2, 5 bases. This CDR3 has 17 amino acids. The V end lost 4 bases, the J end lost 2 bases, and 22 bases lay between the germline ends. Germline values: CDR1 SQVTM, CDR2 ANQGSEA. CDR3 in amino acids: CSVVLIRAAHSTDTQYF. Here the CDR3 DNA reads TGCAGCGTTGTTTTAATCCGAGCGGCGCATTCCACAGATACGCAGTATTTT.

This clonotype was counted only a few times. The V and J genes are TRBV9 and TRBJ2-2; 8 bases line up with TRBD1. CDR3 size: 14 residues. J was trimmed by 4 bases and V by 4 bases; bases with no gene match: 3. CDR1 is SGDLS and CDR2 is YYNGEE in the germline V gene. Here the CDR3 DNA reads TGTGCCAGCAGCCAAACAGGGGGCACCGGGGAGCTGTTTTTT. Amino acid sequence: CASSQTGGTGELFF. Full variable domain (rest looked up from reference TRBV9 and TRBJ2-2): DSGVTQTPKHLITATGQRVTLRCSPRSGDLSVYWYQQSLDQGLQFLIQYYNGEERAKGNILERFSAQQFPDLHSELNLSSLELGDSALYFCASSQTGGTGELFFGEGSRLTVL.

The rearrangement links TRBV27 to TRBJ1-1; D uncertain. Germline V gives CDR1 MNHEY, CDR2 SMNVEV (reference sequence). The V gene lost 1 base and the J gene lost 0 bases, with 3 bases spanning the gap. This CDR3 contains 13 residues. CDR3 sequence reads: CASSLFLNTEAFF. The CDR3 DNA follows: TGTGCCAGCAGTTTATTTCTGAACACTGAAGCTTTCTTT.

The chain carries TRBV20-1 and TRBJ2-7; 13 bases are a match to TRBD2. The CDR3 consists of 16 residues. The V gene end was trimmed by 3 bases and the J gene end by 3 bases; junction bases not matched to a gene: 8. Germline CDR1 and CDR2: DFQATT and SNEGSKA (reference sequence). The CDR3 nucleotides read TGCAGTGCTAGGGAGGGACTAGCGGGAATCGACTACGAGCAGTACTTC. This translates into CSAREGLAGIDYEQYF.

Concerning this clonotype: A much larger clone lies a single base off, so this may be a read error. This chain uses TRBV29-1 with TRBJ1-2; maybe TRBD1 (6 bases). Germline lookup yields CDR1 SQVTM and CDR2 ANQGSEA. Trimming removed 5 bases from V and 3 bases from J, with 31 bases in between. This CDR3 spans 19 amino acids. The CDR3 coding sequence is TGCAGCGTTTGTAGGGGGGGGGACTTACACTCCGCACGGGACTATGGCTACACCTTC. It codes for CSVCRGGDLHSARDYGYTF.

The V gene is TRBV3-1, the J gene TRBJ1-1; 8 positions agree with TRBD1. After removal of 1 base from V and 5 bases from J, the junction contained 6 bases not matched to a gene. Germline CDR1 LGHDT, CDR2 YNNKEL (reference sequence). The CDR3 spans 15 residues. The CDR3: CASSQGWTGYTEAFF. CDR3 DNA sequence: TGTGCCAGCAGCCAAGGGTGGACAGGGTATACTGAAGCTTTCTTT.

The chain is built from TRBV6-6 and TRBJ2-7; a possible D gene is TRBD1 (5 bases). V dropped 6 bases and J dropped 3 bases, with 15 bases sitting between them. The CDR3 sequence is 14 residues long. CDR1 and CDR2 from the germline V gene are MNHNY and SVGAGI (reference sequence). CDR3 region: CASSLQGPGYEQYF. DNA for the CDR3: TGTGCCAGCAGCCTTCAGGGCCCCGGCTACGAGCAGTACTTC.